The 6 T cell receptor beta chains below were found in one sample sequenced in a study of radiotherapy plus CTLA-4 blockade in lung cancer listed by TCRdb under 2018. The library was generated by the immunoSEQ multiplex PCR assay. This immuneACCESS table, as held by TCRdb, lists in-frame sequences with V and J called but not all clones. Of the missing ones, under half trace to an unresolved V gene in checked studies; the others have no known cause. This sample comprises fewer than 50,000 clones, about 86% of them detected only once. Approximately 22% of the sample lies in the top ten. The material sequenced was peripheral blood, taken from a patient treated with radiotherapy plus ipilimumab. Every receptor here comes from a human donor with non-small cell lung cancer whose response to radiotherapy plus ipilimumab could not be evaluated.

The rearrangement links TRBV2 to TRBJ1-1; D unresolved. The ends were cut back, 5 bases at V and 4 bases at J, with 23 bases in the middle. Germline assignment: CDR1 SNHLY and CDR2 FYNNEI. CDR3 size: 17 residues. Here the CDR3 reads CASSRAWRVGLGTEAFF. As DNA, the CDR3 is TGTGCCAGCAGTAGGGCGTGGAGGGTAGGGTTAGGCACTGAAGCTTTCTTT.

J is TRBJ1-1 and V is TRBV28; 10 nucleotides agree with TRBD1. CDR1 and CDR2 (germline): MDHEN, SYDVKM. This CDR3 comprises 16 residues. V lost 4 bases to trimming and J lost 10 bases; unmatched junction nucleotides: 15. CDR3 residues: CASSSGTGAAVDSAFF. The CDR3 region has the DNA TGTGCCAGCAGTTCCGGGACAGGGGCAGCCGTGGATTCAGCTTTCTTT.

The V and J genes are TRBV10-1 and TRBJ2-1, with D perhaps matching TRBD1 (8 bases). V gave up 7 bases and J gave up 4 bases, with 41 bases separating them. The CDR3 contains 23 residues. Per the germline V gene, CDR1 is WNHNN and CDR2 is SYGVQD (reference sequence). The CDR3 loop is CASTKSGQGPPNERGRRYNEQFF. The CDR3 bases are TGCGCCAGCACAAAGTCAGGACAGGGACCTCCTAATGAACGCGGGAGAAGGTACAATGAGCAGTTCTTC.

The chain links TRBV5-6 to TRBJ2-7; 9 positions agree with TRBD2. Germline V CDR1 and CDR2: SGHDT, YYEEEE. The CDR3 is made up of 14 amino acids. V was clipped by 2 bases and J by 2 bases; unmatched bases: 2. CDR3 in DNA: TGTGCCAGCAGCTTTAGCGGGGGAGCCTACGAGCAGTACTTC. This sequence encodes CASSFSGGAYEQYF.

The rearrangement joins TRBV6-6 to TRBJ2-2; no clear D gene. V was clipped by 6 bases and J by 1 base, with 6 bases between them. Germline CDR1 reads MNHNY; CDR2 reads SVGAGI (reference sequence). The CDR3 extends over 13 amino acids. CDR3 DNA sequence: TGTGCCAGCAGCTCAGAGAACACCGGGGAGCTGTTTTTT. Translating gives CASSSENTGELFF.

The genes are TRBV4-1 and TRBJ2-5, with 11 bases matching TRBD2. With V trimmed by 3 bases and J by 0 bases, 0 bases remained unmatched. CDR3 length: 15 residues. CDR1 is MGHRA and CDR2 is YSYEKL in the germline V gene. CDR3 amino acids: CASSHSGRDQETQYF. For the CDR3, the DNA is TGCGCCAGCAGCCATAGCGGGAGGGACCAAGAGACCCAGTACTTC.